This T cell receptor (beta chain) stems from a study of blood T cell repertoires in COVID-19. Study information: T cells, B-cell-depleted T cells, or PBMCs provided the cDNA or gDNA that served as material.

Under the authors' procedure: Reference gene primer amplification yielded estimated nucleated cell counts. Clones were sequenced by immunoSEQ multiplex PCR, and TCRdb holds only the in-frame ones, with some missing. From that table come the V and J calls and clone size; the DNA was used to work out D and trimming. The data show over 30,000 clones, 70% to 90% seen once. Trimming cost V 4 bases and J 6 bases, with 22 bases left between them. This CDR3 region has 17 residues. CDR1 and CDR2 from the germline V gene are LGHNA and YSLEER. This clone showed up just a few times. The sample was peripheral blood. This clonotype originated in a human donor in a cohort sampled during active COVID-19. The J gene is TRBJ2-1, the V gene TRBV4-3, with D possibly matching TRBD2 (6 bases). The CDR3 coding sequence is TGCGCCAGCAGCCGCTCTCCGGGACTCCGGAGCTCCAATGAGCAGTTCTTC. Its translation: CASSRSPGLRSSNEQFF.